This TCR beta chain was found in a study of cytomegalovirus exposure and HLA in healthy donors (dated by TCRdb to about 2017). About the investigation overall: An earlier analysis of several hundred of the donors reported around 280 Gb of sequence data and 95 million to 130 million unique TCR beta sequences obtained from some 170 million T cells. An early release that covered several hundred HLA-typed donors contained around 300 gigabases of sequencing data and tens of millions of unique TCR sequences. The genetic ancestry cluster associated with self-reported Caucasian donors included roughly four fifths of the roughly 360 genotyped donors. The study aimed to test whether cataloging public T cell receptors could reveal signatures of past pathogen exposure. The T cell repertoires of around 730 subjects were profiled by immunosequencing and related to cytomegalovirus serostatus. Along with the approximately 600-subject first cohort, a separate validation cohort of over a hundred different subjects was used. To predict cytomegalovirus infection status, the study combined high-throughput TCR immunosequencing, statistical association of individual TCRs with disease status, and machine learning. To study patterns of TCR occurrence, a later analysis re-analyzed previously published TCR beta repertoires from several hundred donors and added high-resolution HLA genotyping. Rather than using new phenotypic data, the later analysis identified candidate immune exposures from TCR beta sequences and from how often those sequences occurred across donors. An earlier analysis of roughly 600 of the donors used high-throughput TCR beta sequencing to judge whether each TCR beta V gene segment behaved as functional or pseudogenic. Donor age, sex, ethnicity and CMV serostatus were collected together with the repertoire data. A later genetic analysis used genome-wide SNP genotypes for about 65% of the roughly 700 donors, treating that subset as a discovery cohort. All discovery cohort repertoires had been generated using a single sequencing platform. Class I and class II HLA loci were covered by the typing at four-digit resolution. Typing coverage varied by locus: roughly 620-630 donors for A, B, C, DRB1 and DQB1; under 550 for DQA1; 600 to 610 for DPA1; approximately 470 for DPB1. Because of strong linkage in the cohort, five DR-DQ haplotypes were treated as single units for association and clustering. Among around 400 genotyped donors of the cohort, an average of about 220,000 unique TCR beta nucleotide sequences was sequenced per donor, of which about 18% were non-productive. Findings and caveats that apply to the study as a whole: For the cohort, immune exposure information was limited to CMV serostatus. A total of 150 to 200 TCR beta chains were listed by the study as associated with cytomegalovirus. The authors suggested that the approach could potentially be generalized to other disease states and immunological phenotypes. Roughly 17 rarely observed V segments, including chromosome 9 orphons, were excluded from the earlier analysis of almost 600 of the donors because counts were too low. Correlated functional status among segregating V segments might be attributable to linkage disequilibrium, but an unknown experimental factor could not be ruled out. In an earlier analysis of around 600 of the donors, most TCR beta V segments appeared in productive rearrangements about 87% or about 30% of the time, broadly matching IMGT annotations. Three of the identified cytomegalovirus-associated TCR beta chains were confirmed in vitro to be specific for cytomegalovirus antigens. The sequencing pipeline was judged likely to have produced a cluster of highly shared sequence variants as a technical artifact. Because some donors lacked HLA typing at each locus, the association tests relied only on the typed subset. This cohort had only TCR beta chains sequenced, and the lack of alpha or paired-chain data limited which features could be detected. A later analysis associated about 17,000 TCR beta sequences with specific HLA alleles at a false discovery rate of 0.05. Cytomegalovirus status was reported to be diagnosed by the classifier with high specificity and sensitivity in both the original and validation cohorts. A later analysis reported that several top co-occurrence clusters appeared linked to parvovirus B19, influenza, CMV and Epstein-Barr virus. An association between a missense DCLRE1C variant and V-gene and J-gene trimming of TCR beta chains was found in a later genetic analysis and replicated in an independent cohort. A later analysis found that most CMV-associated TCR beta chains appeared HLA-restricted, with HLA associations seemingly driven largely by CMV exposure. When HLA alleles, especially DR and DQ, strongly co-occurred, attributing TCR associations to individual alleles was difficult. Compared with the approximately 700-donor mean, donors in an Asian-associated ancestry cluster had fewer N-insertions in productive TCRs, according to a later genetic analysis. A further reported finding was that TCR beta sequences accurately predicted the HLA-A and HLA-B alleles for most subjects in the first cohort. Presence/absence analyses assumed roughly uniform sequencing depth across donors, an assumption that may not hold. Compared with equally common non-associated chains, HLA-associated TCR beta chains in a later analysis were more clonally expanded and had lower generation probabilities. While some public TCRs were present in many individuals, most TCR sequences turned up only very rarely across donors. In a later analysis, TCR association rates were found to vary across HLA loci, with the most associated TCRs seen for DRB1 alleles and the fewest for HLA-C alleles. Some IMGT-functional V segments, including TRBV6-2 and TRBV6-3, could not be told apart with the 87-base-pair reads, so those segments were excluded.

Clipping removes 5 bases from V and 8 bases from J, with 5 as the unmatched junction base count. The germline V gene yields SGHVS for CDR1 and FNYEAQ for CDR2. The CDR3 runs 13 residues from the cysteine to the phenylalanine. The only DNA kept is the CDR3, 39 bases in frame from the first base. In the case of this clone: The specificity of this receptor is unknown. No base-level quality is on record; no much larger clone is a single base apart.

The cohort was made up of about 670 healthy bone marrow donors. At the time of sampling, every cohort member was nominally healthy, though immune exposures that went unrecorded were likely present. The donor was CMV seronegative and belonged to the group of under 400 seronegative cohort members. Each donor provided a peripheral blood sample, and peripheral blood mononuclear cells were used for TCR beta sequencing. Genomic DNA extraction from the blood cell samples was performed with the Qiagen DNeasy Blood Extraction Kit. Library construction relied on the immunoSEQ multiplex PCR assay. For the multiplex PCR, a mixture combining 60 forward primers for TCR Vbeta segments and 13 reverse primers for TCR Jbeta segments was used. The CDR3 region of rearranged TCR beta genes was amplified from genomic DNA by a multiplex PCR assay. On the Illumina HiSeq System, the amplified TCR beta libraries were sequenced as 87-base-pair reads. Processing in the source paper ran as follows. In a later analysis, 70 million to 95 million unique TCR beta chains were counted across the approximately 620 repertoires, and some 10 million of these chains were shared by at least two donors. Raw reads were error-corrected and collapsed into unique sequences with a nearest-neighbor algorithm that merged closely related sequences to remove PCR and sequencing errors. V, D and J gene segments were assigned by aligning CDR3 sequences to IMGT reference sequences. Each retained sequence needed at least a six-nucleotide match to both a V gene segment and a J gene segment. A rearrangement counted as productive if the CDR3 had no stop codons and remained in frame with V and J, and every other rearrangement counted as non-productive. Following IMGT convention, CDR3 was defined as the stretch from the second conserved V-encoded cysteine to the conserved J-encoded phenylalanine. Sequences without an unambiguous match to a single V gene segment were excluded from the earlier analysis of about 600 of the donors. In an earlier analysis of 587 of the donors, V segments were called functional above 56.7% productive rearrangements and were called segregating when the between-donor standard deviation exceeded 5%. A statistical classification framework was built for diagnosing cytomegalovirus status from the catalog of TCR beta chain sequences. In a later analysis, V and J genes were assigned by comparing TCR nucleotide sequences against IMGT/GENE-DB human TR gene sequences. A later analysis assigned CDR3 sequences and most-parsimonious VDJ recombination scenarios with the TCRdist pipeline. In a later analysis, each TCR beta chain was defined by its CDR3 amino acid sequence together with its V-gene family, and reads lacking a unique V-gene family were excluded. In a later analysis, 450 to 600 highly shared, low-generation-probability nucleotide sequences were removed to address suspected cross-contamination and a sequencing artifact. In a later analysis, a clonal expansion index was calculated for each public chain from normalized within-repertoire ranks of inferred template counts. In a later analysis, generation probabilities were computed using a VDJ recombination model fitted to out-of-frame rearrangements, and the results were checked against IGoR. Hypergeometric tests were used in a later analysis to score TCR-TCR, TCR-HLA and TCR-CMV co-occurrence, with a repertoire-size bias correction applied to the TCR pairs. To estimate false discovery rates, a later analysis permuted the HLA or CMV assignments 20 times. In a later analysis, co-occurring TCRs were grouped using DBSCAN, with TCRdist sequence similarity added in when clustering inside HLA-allele-positive subsets. Repertoires with fewer than 30,000 or more than 120,000 public chains were left out of co-occurrence clustering, as were about 5 repertoires with anomalous nucleotide sharing. Held by TCRdb, this immuneACCESS table contains in-frame sequences only and omits some clones. Under half of the omission traces to an unresolved V gene where checked; the cause of the rest is unknown. For V, J and clone size, that table is used; D and trimming come from the DNA. The sample table holds about 160,000 clones, of which about four fifths were seen once. In total, the top ten clones hold 2.4% of the sample.

Source material: PBMCs. The chain employs TRBV7-6 and TRBJ1-2; 10 nucleotides in the junction match TRBD1. This clonotype originated in a male donor in good health and CMV-seronegative. The sequenced DNA: TGTGCCAGCAGCCTAGGGACAGGGGACGGCTACACCTTC. Its product reads: CASSLGTGDGYTF.